The rows below give T cell receptor beta chains drawn from one sample of a study of blood T cell repertoires in COVID-19. Assay used: immunoSEQ multiplex PCR; TCRdb lists only in-frame clones, some missing. The sample carries approximately 150,000 clones, roughly 90% recorded once. The specimen sequenced was peripheral blood. The receptors shown here come from a man between 65 and 85 years old with active COVID-19. Both conserved end residues are part of each CDR3. D genes are given only for firm matches. For some rows the clone size is stated as once, few or many, or as a class when expanded; others skip it.

d_call: TRBD2; v_call: TRBV27; clone_size: -; j_call: TRBJ2-7; cdr3_length: 14; cdr3_nt: TGTGCCAGCAGCTCCGGGACTAGCCGCTACGAGCAGTACTTC; cdr3_aa: CASSSGTSRYEQYF
d_call: -; v_call: TRBV7-9; clone_size: -; j_call: TRBJ2-3; cdr3_length: 13; cdr3_nt: TGTGCCAGCAGCGCTAGCCCTGAGGATACGCAGTATTTT; cdr3_aa: CASSASPEDTQYF
d_call: -; v_call: TRBV7-9; clone_size: -; j_call: TRBJ1-1; cdr3_length: 14; cdr3_nt: TGTGCCAGCTCGGTATCGGGAGGGAACACTGAAGCTTTCTTT; cdr3_aa: CASSVSGGNTEAFF
d_call: -; v_call: TRBV29-1; clone_size: -; j_call: TRBJ2-5; cdr3_length: 13; cdr3_nt: TGCAGCGTTGGTGGGCAGTACCAAGAGACCCAGTACTTC; cdr3_aa: CSVGGQYQETQYF
d_call: -; v_call: TRBV5-1; clone_size: few; j_call: TRBJ2-5; cdr3_length: 15; cdr3_nt: TGCGCCAGCAGCTTGGGGGAGCTGCCCCAAGAGACCCAGTACTTC; cdr3_aa: CASSLGELPQETQYF
d_call: TRBD2; v_call: TRBV28; clone_size: -; j_call: TRBJ2-5; cdr3_length: 20; cdr3_nt: TGTGCCAGCAGCCCTTTCGATAGGAGAACTAGCGGGAATCTTGAAGAGACCCAGTACTTC; cdr3_aa: CASSPFDRRTSGNLEETQYF
d_call: -; v_call: TRBV5-1; clone_size: -; j_call: TRBJ1-6; cdr3_length: 16; cdr3_nt: TGCGCCAGCAGCTGGGAGGGTAGCTCCTATAATTCACCCCTCCACTTT; cdr3_aa: CASSWEGSSYNSPLHF
d_call: TRBD1; v_call: TRBV27; clone_size: many; j_call: TRBJ2-7; cdr3_length: 14; cdr3_nt: TGTGCCAGCAGTTTGAGACAGGGCTCCTACGAGCAGTACTTC; cdr3_aa: CASSLRQGSYEQYF
d_call: TRBD2; v_call: TRBV28; clone_size: -; j_call: TRBJ2-2; cdr3_length: 18; cdr3_nt: TGTGCCAGCAGACGACCTTTAGCGAGTGGGGGGGTGGCCGGGGAGCTGTTTTTT; cdr3_aa: CASRRPLASGGVAGELFF
d_call: -; v_call: TRBV11-2; clone_size: -; j_call: TRBJ2-7; cdr3_length: 14; cdr3_nt: TGTGCCAGCAGCCGGGGACTCCTGTCCTACGAGCAGTACTTC; cdr3_aa: CASSRGLLSYEQYF
d_call: -; v_call: TRBV28; clone_size: -; j_call: TRBJ2-7; cdr3_length: 14; cdr3_nt: TGTGCCAGTAAGGGGCTAGCGTTAACCTACGAGCAGTACTTC; cdr3_aa: CASKGLALTYEQYF
d_call: TRBD1; v_call: TRBV18; clone_size: once; j_call: TRBJ2-1; cdr3_length: 14; cdr3_nt: TGTGCCAGCTCACCGAGACAGGGCTCCAATGAGCAGTTCTTC; cdr3_aa: CASSPRQGSNEQFF
d_call: -; v_call: TRBV7-2; clone_size: -; j_call: TRBJ2-2; cdr3_length: 14; cdr3_nt: TGTGCCAGCAGTTCCGGGATCAACACCGGGGAGCTGTTTTTT; cdr3_aa: CASSSGINTGELFF
d_call: TRBD2; v_call: TRBV11-2; clone_size: -; j_call: TRBJ2-5; cdr3_length: 15; cdr3_nt: TGTGCCAGCAGCGGGCAGGCGGGAGGAAGAGAGACCCAGTACTTC; cdr3_aa: CASSGQAGGRETQYF
d_call: -; v_call: TRBV7-9; clone_size: -; j_call: TRBJ2-1; cdr3_length: 15; cdr3_nt: TGTGCCAGCAGCCCTACCCTAGAGGCAGACCATGAGCAGTTCTTC; cdr3_aa: CASSPTLEADHEQFF
d_call: TRBD2; v_call: TRBV5-4; clone_size: -; j_call: TRBJ2-7; cdr3_length: 14; cdr3_nt: TGTGCCAGCAGCTCTAGCGGGAGCTCCTACGAGCAGTACTTC; cdr3_aa: CASSSSGSSYEQYF
d_call: TRBD2; v_call: TRBV23-1; clone_size: -; j_call: TRBJ2-1; cdr3_length: 19; cdr3_nt: TGCGCCAGCAGTCATTCGGGAACGAGCGGGAGGGCGAGTTACAATGAGCAGTTCTTC; cdr3_aa: CASSHSGTSGRASYNEQFF
d_call: TRBD2; v_call: TRBV28; clone_size: -; j_call: TRBJ2-5; cdr3_length: 15; cdr3_nt: TGTGCCAGCAGCCGCGGACTAGCGGTTCAAGAGACCCAGTACTTC; cdr3_aa: CASSRGLAVQETQYF
d_call: TRBD1; v_call: TRBV25-1; clone_size: -; j_call: TRBJ1-2; cdr3_length: 11; cdr3_nt: TGTGCCAGCCGACAGGGCGGGGGCTACACCTTC; cdr3_aa: CASRQGGGYTF
d_call: -; v_call: TRBV29-1; clone_size: -; j_call: TRBJ1-2; cdr3_length: 13; cdr3_nt: TGCAGCCCCACAGTCGGCCCCAACTATGGCTACACCTTC; cdr3_aa: CSPTVGPNYGYTF
d_call: -; v_call: TRBV28; clone_size: -; j_call: TRBJ1-1; cdr3_length: 13; cdr3_nt: TGTGCCAGCACCACAGGGTATCGGACTGAAGCTTTCTTT; cdr3_aa: CASTTGYRTEAFF
d_call: -; v_call: TRBV28; clone_size: few; j_call: TRBJ2-7; cdr3_length: 14; cdr3_nt: TGTGCCAGCAGTTCACCTGGACTGTTTCCCGAGCAGTACTTC; cdr3_aa: CASSSPGLFPEQYF
d_call: -; v_call: TRBV7-2; clone_size: -; j_call: TRBJ2-7; cdr3_length: 13; cdr3_nt: TGTGCCAGCAGCCTACAGGGTTACTACGAGCAGTACTTC; cdr3_aa: CASSLQGYYEQYF
d_call: TRBD1; v_call: TRBV7-9; clone_size: -; j_call: TRBJ2-3; cdr3_length: 13; cdr3_nt: TGTGCCAGCAGCAACCGACAGGGAACAACGCAGTATTTT; cdr3_aa: CASSNRQGTTQYF
d_call: TRBD1; v_call: TRBV27; clone_size: once; j_call: TRBJ1-1; cdr3_length: 12; cdr3_nt: TGTGCCAGCAGCAGACAGGGGGATGAAGCTTTCTTT; cdr3_aa: CASSRQGDEAFF
d_call: TRBD2; v_call: TRBV9; clone_size: -; j_call: TRBJ2-1; cdr3_length: 17; cdr3_nt: TGTGCCAGCAGCCTGACTAGCGGGAGGGCCGGGTACAATGAGCAGTTCTTC; cdr3_aa: CASSLTSGRAGYNEQFF
d_call: TRBD1; v_call: TRBV7-6; clone_size: -; j_call: TRBJ2-1; cdr3_length: 16; cdr3_nt: TGTGCCAGCAGCCCCTACCCACAGGGGACCTACAATGAGCAGTTCTTC; cdr3_aa: CASSPYPQGTYNEQFF
d_call: -; v_call: TRBV9; clone_size: -; j_call: TRBJ2-5; cdr3_length: 12; cdr3_nt: TGTGCCAGCAGCGGCCCCGGGGAGACCCAGTACTTC; cdr3_aa: CASSGPGETQYF
d_call: TRBD1; v_call: TRBV27; clone_size: -; j_call: TRBJ2-7; cdr3_length: 15; cdr3_nt: TGTGCCAGCAGAACAGGGGCATGGAGCTCCTACGAGCAGTACTTC; cdr3_aa: CASRTGAWSSYEQYF
d_call: TRBD2; v_call: TRBV7-2; clone_size: -; j_call: TRBJ2-2; cdr3_length: 15; cdr3_nt: TGTGCCAGCAGCTTAGGTAGCGGGAGATCCGGGGAGCTGTTTTTT; cdr3_aa: CASSLGSGRSGELFF
d_call: TRBD1; v_call: TRBV5-4; clone_size: -; j_call: TRBJ1-1; cdr3_length: 15; cdr3_nt: TGTGCCAGCAGCTTGGTCGTAGGGGGCGCCGCTGAAGCTTTCTTT; cdr3_aa: CASSLVVGGAAEAFF
d_call: -; v_call: TRBV20-1; clone_size: -; j_call: TRBJ1-5; cdr3_length: 15; cdr3_nt: TGCAGTGCTAGTACAGGGATGAGGAGCAATCAGCCCCAGCATTTT; cdr3_aa: CSASTGMRSNQPQHF
d_call: TRBD1; v_call: TRBV7-2; clone_size: -; j_call: TRBJ1-4; cdr3_length: 16; cdr3_nt: TGTGCCAGCAGCTTACACAGGGGGAAGGCTAATGAAAAACTGTTTTTT; cdr3_aa: CASSLHRGKANEKLFF
d_call: -; v_call: TRBV4-1; clone_size: few; j_call: TRBJ1-3; cdr3_length: 15; cdr3_nt: TGCGCCAGCAGCCAATTTACGGGGTTCGGAAACACCATATATTTT; cdr3_aa: CASSQFTGFGNTIYF
d_call: TRBD1; v_call: TRBV7-2; clone_size: -; j_call: TRBJ2-6; cdr3_length: 15; cdr3_nt: TGTGCCAGCAGCCTAACAGGGGCCGGGGCCAACGTCCTGACTTTC; cdr3_aa: CASSLTGAGANVLTF